This T cell receptor beta chain was documented in a study of cytomegalovirus exposure and HLA in healthy donors. Clones were read by immunoSEQ multiplex PCR, and TCRdb kept only the in-frame ones, dropping some. This sample has about 270,000 clones, with around 86% found just once. Study-wide findings and caveats: Among TCR sequences, most were rare, though some public TCRs appeared in many donors. A subsequent analysis found that TCR clusters from the first cohort also tended to co-occur in the 90 to 150 validation repertoires, with 90% to 95% of cluster scores above 0.

Comment on this clone: Its matching antigen is unknown.

Germline values: CDR1 MGHDK, CDR2 SYGVNS. The CDR3 length is 13 residues. V was clipped by 7 bases and J by 4 bases, with 11 bases between them. Sequencing was performed on PBMCs. V and J are TRBV25-1 and TRBJ2-1; D is unclear. The receptor's source is a woman between 18 and 30 years old in good health and CMV-seronegative. The CDR3 is CASTRDAYNEQFF. The CDR3 DNA reads as TGTGCCAGCACCCGCGATGCATACAATGAGCAGTTCTTC.